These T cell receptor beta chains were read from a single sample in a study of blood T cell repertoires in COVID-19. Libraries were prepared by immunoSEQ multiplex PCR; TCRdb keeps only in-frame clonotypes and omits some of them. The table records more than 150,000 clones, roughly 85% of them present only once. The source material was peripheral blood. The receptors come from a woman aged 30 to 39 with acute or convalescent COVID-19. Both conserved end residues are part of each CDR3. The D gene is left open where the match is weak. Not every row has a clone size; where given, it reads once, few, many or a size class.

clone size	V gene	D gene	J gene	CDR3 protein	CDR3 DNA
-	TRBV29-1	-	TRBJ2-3	CSVLFSASDTQYF	TGCAGCGTTTTATTTAGCGCGTCAGATACGCAGTATTTT
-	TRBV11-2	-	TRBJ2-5	CASSLLQGSQETQYF	TGTGCCAGCAGCTTATTACAGGGTAGCCAAGAGACCCAGTACTTC
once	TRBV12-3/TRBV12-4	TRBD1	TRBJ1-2	CASSSDRGHGYTF	TGTGCCAGCAGTTCGGACAGGGGCCATGGCTACACCTTC
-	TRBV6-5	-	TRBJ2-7	CASSTGQGAYEQYF	TGTGCCAGCAGTACAGGCCAGGGCGCGTACGAGCAGTACTTC
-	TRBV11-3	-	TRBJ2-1	CASSLSRGSNEQFF	TGTGCCAGCAGCTTAAGTAGAGGTAGCAATGAGCAGTTCTTC
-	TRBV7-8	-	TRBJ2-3	CASSLRVLDTQYF	TGTGCCAGCAGCTTGCGGGTCCTAGATACGCAGTATTTT
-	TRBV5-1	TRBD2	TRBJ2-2	CASSFPGGYTGELFF	TGCGCCAGCAGCTTCCCGGGAGGGTACACCGGGGAGCTGTTTTTT
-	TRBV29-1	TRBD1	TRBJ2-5	CSVRDRGRKETQYF	TGCAGCGTGAGGGACAGGGGGCGAAAAGAGACCCAGTACTTC
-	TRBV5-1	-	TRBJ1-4	CASSLMTGPREKLFF	TGCGCCAGCAGCTTGATGACCGGTCCGAGGGAAAAACTGTTTTTT
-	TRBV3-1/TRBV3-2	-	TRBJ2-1	CASSQGSGGMFF	TGTGCCAGCAGCCAAGGCTCTGGAGGCATGTTCTTC
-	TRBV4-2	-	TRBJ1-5	CASSQATGYNQPQHF	TGTGCCAGCAGCCAAGCCACGGGGTACAATCAGCCCCAGCATTTT
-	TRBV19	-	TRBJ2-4	CASSIEGDKVDIQYF	TGTGCCAGTAGTATAGAAGGGGATAAGGTGGACATTCAGTACTTC
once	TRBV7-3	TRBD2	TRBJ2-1	CASSLRDGGGSYNEQFF	TGTGCCAGCAGCTTAAGGGACGGCGGGGGTTCCTACAATGAGCAGTTCTTC
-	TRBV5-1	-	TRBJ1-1	CASFGGRGVNTEAFF	TGCGCCAGCTTCGGGGGGCGCGGGGTGAACACTGAAGCTTTCTTT
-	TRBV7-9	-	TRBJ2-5	CASSPFKRTGTKETQYF	TGTGCCAGCAGCCCCTTTAAGAGAACAGGGACAAAAGAGACCCAGTACTTC
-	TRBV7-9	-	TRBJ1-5	CASSLADTGPDGPQHF	TGTGCCAGCAGCTTAGCGGATACTGGGCCGGATGGCCCCCAGCATTTT
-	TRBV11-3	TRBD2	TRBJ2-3	CASSLGLAGNTDTQYF	TGTGCCAGCAGCTTAGGACTAGCGGGAAACACAGATACGCAGTATTTT
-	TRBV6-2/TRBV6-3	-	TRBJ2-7	CASSPNYFEQYF	TGTGCCAGCAGTCCCAACTACTTCGAGCAGTACTTC
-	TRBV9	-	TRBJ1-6	CASSVDTNSPLHF	TGTGCCAGCAGCGTTGACACTAATTCACCCCTCCACTTT
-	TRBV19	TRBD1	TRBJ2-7	CASSGQGGSYEQYF	TGTGCCAGTAGCGGACAGGGGGGCTCCTACGAGCAGTACTTC
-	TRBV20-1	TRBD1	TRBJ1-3	CSASLGQGLGNTIYF	TGCAGTGCTAGTTTAGGACAGGGGCTTGGAAACACCATATATTTT
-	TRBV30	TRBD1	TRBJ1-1	CAWATQGSAFPNTEAFF	TGTGCCTGGGCCACACAGGGGTCGGCGTTCCCGAACACTGAAGCTTTCTTT
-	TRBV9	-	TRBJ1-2	CASSPRVGGAIGYTF	TGTGCCAGCAGCCCCCGAGTTGGGGGGGCGATTGGCTACACCTTC